Listed here are 30 T cell receptor beta chains from one sample, sequenced in a study of T cell repertoires in cytomegalovirus infection. TCRdb re-called the reads with MiXCR, one entry per CDR3 protein. The table lists around 430,000 distinct CDR3 sequences, approximately 42% of them singletons. Their antigen targets remain unknown. The material was cultured PBMCs, obtained from culture after CMV antigen stimulation. All receptors derive from a human donor in good health (CMV status not recorded). Some clones in this sample may be carry-over from other donors' samples.

The chain couples TRBV7-6 to TRBJ2-1, with D unclear. V shed 5 bases and J shed 9 bases, with 14 bases lying between them. Germline lookup yields CDR1 SGHVS and CDR2 FNYEAQ. This CDR3 is built from 13 residues. The CDR3 DNA is TGTGCCAGCAGCCCTAAGGTTCTTGGTGAGCAGTTCTTC. Translated: CASSPKVLGEQFF.

As concerns this clonotype: Because the CDR3 is missing its conserved closing phenylalanine or tryptophan, this is likely a read error. The chain recombines TRBV5-1 with TRBJ2-7, with a possible D match to TRBD2 (5 bases). The germline V gene has CDR1 SGHRS and CDR2 YFSETQ. The CDR3 extends over 15 amino acids. V gave up 2 bases and J gave up 2 bases, with 14 bases separating them. CDR3 DNA: TGCGCCAGCAGCTTTCCGGGAAATCCCCCCTACGAGCAGTACTCC. Its protein product is CASSFPGNPPYEQYS.

The rearrangement links TRBV7-9 to TRBJ1-1, with TRBD1 matching 7 bases. CDR1 SEHNR and CDR2 FQNEAQ come from the germline V gene (reference sequence). The CDR3 sequence is 14 residues long. With 7 bases clipped from V and 5 bases from J, the junction kept 10 bases outside the gene matches. This CDR3 reads CASTSGTVGTEAFF. The CDR3 nucleotides are TGTGCCAGCACCTCTGGGACAGTGGGGACTGAAGCTTTCTTT.

V and J are TRBV28 and TRBJ2-7; possibly TRBD1 for D (5 bases). This CDR3 has 18 residues. The germline V gene has CDR1 MDHEN and CDR2 SYDVKM. Trimming removed 4 bases at V and 3 bases at J, with 25 bases between. The CDR3 reads CASSSSVPWGGGGYEQYF. CDR3 in DNA: TGTGCCAGCAGTTCATCCGTCCCATGGGGCGGCGGTGGCTACGAGCAGTACTTC.

This clonotype was found a few times. This chain links TRBV7-2 with TRBJ2-5; TRBD2 aligns across 7 bases. Germline CDR1 SGHTA, CDR2 FQGNSA. CDR3 length: 15 amino acids. J was trimmed by 0 bases and V by 5 bases; bases with no gene match: 6. CDR3 residues: CASSQSLADQETQYF. The CDR3 DNA is TGTGCCAGCAGCCAATCCCTAGCGGACCAAGAGACCCAGTACTTC.

This rearrangement joins TRBV5-4 to TRBJ1-1; possible D gene TRBD1, 6 bases. Between the trimmed V and J ends, which lost 1 base and 10 bases, there was a span of 17 bases. Germline V gene data show CDR1 as SGHNT and CDR2 as YYREEE (reference sequence). There are 14 residues in the CDR3. The CDR3 is CASSLLGAERRAFF. DNA of the CDR3: TGTGCCAGCAGCTTGTTGGGGGCCGAGAGGAGAGCTTTCTTT.

This chain links TRBV9 with TRBJ2-7; D not resolved. CDR3 size: 15 residues. Germline loops: CDR1 SGDLS, CDR2 YYNGEE. V gave up 4 bases and J gave up 0 bases, with 14 bases separating them. The CDR3 DNA follows: TGTGCCAGCAGCTTAGGGCCCCAACGCTCCTACGAGCAGTACTTC. Encoded protein: CASSLGPQRSYEQYF.

This clonotype was observed a few times. The chain couples TRBV7-6 to TRBJ2-4, with 9 nucleotides matching TRBD1. Germline values: CDR1 SGHVS, CDR2 FNYEAQ. The CDR3 sequence is 21 residues long. Germline trimming cut 0 bases from V and 1 base from J; bases unmatched to any gene: 16. DNA of the CDR3: TGTGCCAGCAGCTTAGCCGTGTACAGGGGGCCGTGTCGGTGGGCCAAAAACATTCAGTACTTC. Its protein is CASSLAVYRGPCRWAKNIQYF.

V is TRBV12-3 or TRBV12-4 and J is TRBJ2-7; D is possibly TRBD2 (5 bases). CDR3 size: 12 residues. V dropped 3 bases and J dropped 7 bases, with 10 bases sitting between them. The CDR3 DNA reads TGTGCCAGCAGTTTGTGGGGAGAGGAGCAGTACTTC. Translation gives CASSLWGEEQYF.

This clonotype was recorded a few times. J is TRBJ1-2 and V is TRBV4-1; a weak D match, TRBD1 (5 bases). Deletions cut 4 bases from V and 4 bases from J, with 16 bases between. This CDR3 region has 15 residues. Germline V gene sequence: CDR1 MGHRA, CDR2 YSYEKL. CDR3 region: CASSPGSGVSYGYTF. CDR3 coding DNA: TGCGCCAGCAGCCCGGGATCGGGGGTTTCCTATGGCTACACCTTC.

This rearrangement joins TRBV6-5 to TRBJ2-3; D is ambiguous. Trimming left V 4 bases short and J 9 bases short, with 17 bases between. The CDR3 length is 14 residues. Per germline, CDR1 MNHEY and CDR2 SVGAGI. The CDR3 here is CASSLLGQRGTQYF. In DNA, the CDR3 is TGTGCCAGCAGTTTGCTAGGGCAAAGAGGCACGCAGTATTTT.

This clonotype was observed a handful of times. The CDR3 coding sequence is TGTGCCAGCAGTTTAAAGGGGGGTAACACTGAAGCTTTCTTT. Protein sequence: CASSLKGGNTEAFF. V is TRBV27 and J is TRBJ1-1; the D gene is possibly TRBD1 (6 bases). Trimming removed 2 bases from V and 2 bases from J, with 9 bases in between. The CDR3 has 14 amino acids. Germline V gives CDR1 MNHEY, CDR2 SMNVEV (reference sequence).

This clonotype was counted only a few times. The chain links TRBV7-2 to TRBJ2-7; 7 positions agree with TRBD1. The CDR3 loop spans 16 amino acids. Germline V gene data show CDR1 as SGHTA and CDR2 as FQGNSA. The trim removed 4 bases at V and 0 bases at J, leaving 9 bases unmatched. CDR3: CASSYGRDSLSYEQYF. DNA of the CDR3: TGTGCCAGCAGCTACGGCCGGGACAGCCTCTCCTACGAGCAGTACTTC.

This clonotype turned up a few times. The V call is TRBV7-6, the J call TRBJ2-5; D gene uncertain. From germline, CDR1 is SGHVS and CDR2 FNYEAQ. The CDR3 spans 12 residues. Trimming left V 5 bases short and J 7 bases short, with 11 bases between. Written as DNA, the CDR3 is TGTGCCAGCAGCCTAAATGGCCGGACCCAGTACTTC. Encoded protein: CASSLNGRTQYF.

CDR3 sequence: CASSFGRLEKLFF. The CDR3 bases are TGTGCCAGCAGCTTTGGGCGCCTTGAAAAACTGTTTTTT. The chain uses TRBV7-6 and TRBJ1-4; D ambiguous. Trimming removed 3 bases at V and 7 bases at J, with 9 bases between. Germline V gene data show CDR1 as SGHVS and CDR2 as FNYEAQ. The CDR3 contains 13 residues.

V gene TRBV7-2 combines with J gene TRBJ2-1; TRBD2 aligns across 14 bases. The CDR3 has 16 amino acids. The V segment lost 5 bases and the J segment 4 bases; nucleotides outside the gene matches: 4. Germline loops: CDR1 SGHTA, CDR2 FQGNSA. Written as DNA, the CDR3 is TGTGCCAGCAGCCCCAGACTAGCGGGAGGGTACAATGAGCAGTTCTTC. As protein: CASSPRLAGGYNEQFF.

The chain couples TRBV4-1 to TRBJ2-3; the D is unclear. The CDR3 extends over 14 amino acids. Deletions cut 3 bases from V and 1 base from J, with 8 bases between. Germline lookup yields CDR1 MGHRA and CDR2 YSYEKL. CDR3 in DNA: TGCGCCAGCAGCCACTTCCCCCGCACAGATACGCAGTATTTT. This gives the protein CASSHFPRTDTQYF.

This sequence joins TRBV18 and TRBJ1-2, with a tentative D call TRBD1 (5 bases). V was shortened by 0 bases and J by 4 bases, with 9 bases between the two germline ends. Germline CDR1 and CDR2: KGHSH and LQKENI. The CDR3 runs to 14 residues. Written as DNA, the CDR3 is TGTGCCAGCTCACCACCGGGACCTTCCTATGGCTACACCTTC. Amino acid sequence: CASSPPGPSYGYTF.

This chain uses TRBV7-2 with TRBJ2-3, with TRBD2 matching 7 bases. The CDR3 is 16 residues long. The trim removed 2 bases at V and 0 bases at J, leaving 5 bases unmatched. Germline V CDR1 and CDR2: SGHTA, FQGNSA. This CDR3 is CASSLPALASTDTQYF. In DNA form, the CDR3 reads TGTGCCAGCAGCTTACCAGCACTAGCGAGCACAGATACGCAGTATTTT.

Comment on this clonotype: A much larger clone lies a single base off, so this may be a read error. CDR3 in DNA: TGTGCCAGCAGCTTATCAGGGGTGTACGAGCAGTACTTC. Translating it yields CASSLSGVYEQYF. The chain recombines TRBV7-2 with TRBJ2-7; a weak D match, TRBD1 (6 bases). This CDR3 comprises 13 residues. V lost 2 bases and J lost 4, with 9 bases in between. Germline CDR1 SGHTA, CDR2 FQGNSA. The entire variable domain, with the rest obtained from reference TRBV7-2 and TRBJ2-7, is as follows: GAGVSQSPSNKVTEKGKDVELRCDPISGHTALYWYRQSLGQGLEFLIYFQGNSAPDKSGLPSDRFSAERTGGSVSTLTIQRTQQEDSAVYLCASSLSGVYEQYFGPGTRLTVT.

The CDR3 DNA reads TGTGCCAGCAGTATGGGACAGGGGCTGCCCCTCCACTTT. It is translated as CASSMGQGLPLHF. The chain combines TRBV7-9 with TRBJ1-6; TRBD1 agrees at 10 bases. The germline V gene encodes CDR1 SEHNR and CDR2 FQNEAQ (reference sequence). This CDR3 is built from 13 residues. V dropped 6 bases and J dropped 13; count of bases not matched to a gene: 6.

The chain carries TRBV12-3 or TRBV12-4 and TRBJ2-2; D remains unclear. This CDR3 has 14 amino acids. With 2 bases removed from V and 3 bases from J, the gap between germline ends came to 7 bases. CDR3 in DNA: TGTGCCAGCAGTTTACTTTCGGACACCGGGGAGCTGTTTTTT. It is translated as CASSLLSDTGELFF.

This clonotype was seen repeatedly, ten times or more. The V call is TRBV7-2, the J call TRBJ2-5; 10 nucleotides align to TRBD1. The germline CDR1 and CDR2 sequences are SGHTA and FQGNSA. This CDR3 region has 17 residues. V shed 7 bases, J shed 4 bases, and the junction held 15 bases outside the gene matches. CDR3 DNA sequence: TGTGCCAGCACTAGGACAGGGGGGTTCGCGGGTCGAGAGACCCAGTACTTC. This gives the protein CASTRTGGFAGRETQYF.

The rearrangement links TRBV25-1 to TRBJ2-5, with D tentatively TRBD1 or TRBD2 (5 bases each). CDR1 MGHDK and CDR2 SYGVNS come from the germline V gene. Trimming removed 1 base from V and 2 bases from J, with 14 bases in between. This CDR3 region has 16 residues. CDR3 region: CASSESGTRRQETQYF. DNA for the CDR3: TGTGCCAGCAGTGAATCCGGGACGAGACGGCAAGAGACCCAGTACTTC.

This clonotype was counted between two and nine times. V is TRBV7-9 and J is TRBJ2-1; D is possibly TRBD2 (5 bases). CDR3 length: 15 amino acids. Germline CDR1 reads SEHNR; CDR2 reads FQNEAQ (reference sequence). V was trimmed by 3 bases and J by 5 bases, leaving 14 bases between them. The CDR3 sequence: CASSFRSRGDNEQFF. CDR3 DNA sequence: TGTGCCAGCAGCTTTAGGTCCCGGGGAGACAATGAGCAGTTCTTC.

The genes are TRBV7-6 and TRBJ1-6, with a weak D call TRBD1 (6 bases). The ends were cut back, 2 bases at V and 5 bases at J, with 13 bases in the middle. Germline V gene lookup returns CDR1 SGHVS and CDR2 FNYEAQ. The CDR3 covers 16 residues. The CDR3 DNA reads TGTGCCAGCAGCTTAAGATTAGGGGGAAATAATTCACCCCTCCACTTT. It codes for CASSLRLGGNNSPLHF.

This clonotype was detected a few times. This rearrangement joins TRBV11-2 to TRBJ2-5; D is unresolved. Germline V gene sequence: CDR1 SGHAT, CDR2 FQNNGV. CDR3 size: 13 residues. The V and J ends lost 5 bases and 9 bases respectively, with 16 bases between them. The DNA for the CDR3 is TGTGCCAGCAGCCCCTCCGCCCCCCAAGCCCAGTACTTC. The encoded protein is CASSPSAPQAQYF.

CDR3 sequence reads: CASSREVVTGELFF. In DNA, the CDR3 is TGTGCCAGCAGCCGGGAGGTGGTCACCGGGGAGCTGTTTTTT. The V gene is TRBV9, the J gene TRBJ2-2, with TRBD2 matching 7 bases. CDR3 length: 14 residues. Germline CDR1 reads SGDLS; CDR2 reads YYNGEE. Losses at the gene ends were 4 bases for V and 4 bases for J; bases not matched to a gene: 4.

This clonotype was seen more than once but under ten times. The V and J genes are TRBV5-4 and TRBJ2-1; D is perhaps TRBD2 (6 bases). The V and J ends lost 0 bases and 2 bases respectively, with 15 bases between them. From germline, CDR1 is SGHNT and CDR2 YYREEE (reference sequence). The CDR3 runs 17 residues. The CDR3: CASSLGAGTPAYNEQFF. CDR3 in DNA: TGTGCCAGCAGCTTGGGTGCCGGGACTCCTGCCTACAATGAGCAGTTCTTC. The full variable domain, completed using reference TRBV5-4 and TRBJ2-1, is ETGVTQSPTHLIKTRGQQVTLRCSSQSGHNTVSWYQQALGQGPQFIFQYYREEENGRGNFPPRFSGLQFPNYSSELNVNALELDDSALYLCASSLGAGTPAYNEQFFGPGTRLTVL.

The chain has TRBV11-2 and TRBJ2-1, with 7 bases aligning to TRBD1. CDR1 is SGHAT and CDR2 is FQNNGV in the germline V gene. This CDR3 is built from 16 residues. V lost 0 bases to trimming and J lost 7 bases; unmatched junction nucleotides: 9. DNA of the CDR3: TGTGCCAGCAGCTTAGATGGGCAGGGGGATAGGAATGAGCAGTTCTTC. This gives the protein CASSLDGQGDRNEQFF.